A single sample is the source of the 28 T cell receptor beta chains below, sequenced in a study of blood T cell repertoires in COVID-19. Only in-frame clones appear in the TCRdb table, and some are missing; sequencing was by immunoSEQ multiplex PCR. This table holds roughly 250,000 clones, 88% found once. Sequenced: peripheral blood. The receptors derive from a man aged 60 to 69 who had recovered from COVID-19.

This chain uses TRBV10-3 with TRBJ2-3; D is uncertain. Deletions cut 0 bases from V and 0 bases from J, with 10 bases between. The germline gives CDR1 ENHRY, CDR2 SYGVKD. CDR3 length equals 16 residues. The CDR3 DNA reads as TGTGCCATCAGTGAGTCCGGCAGGTCGAGCACAGATACGCAGTATTTT. It translates to CAISESGRSSTDTQYF.

The chain combines TRBV15 with TRBJ2-5; 7 bases are a match to TRBD1. V trimming: 3 bases; J trimming: 2 bases; junction bases outside the gene matches: 0. CDR1 and CDR2 from the germline V gene are LNHNV and YYDKDF (reference sequence). CDR3 length: 13 amino acids. The CDR3 DNA is TGTGCCACCAGCAGGGACAGGCAAGAGACCCAGTACTTC. It is translated as CATSRDRQETQYF.

The chain uses TRBV18 and TRBJ2-7; D gene unclear. V was shortened by 2 bases and J by 0 bases, with 8 bases between the two germline ends. CDR1 is KGHSH, CDR2 LQKENI, per germline. CDR3 length: 14 residues. CDR3 nucleotides: TGTGCCAGCTCACCAAGGCAGGTCTCCTACGAGCAGTACTTC. Translation gives CASSPRQVSYEQYF.

The count of this clone is one. The V call is TRBV7-8, the J call TRBJ1-5; TRBD1 agrees at 10 bases. The V and J ends lost 5 bases and 3 bases, in that order; junction bases with no gene match: 7. Germline V gene lookup returns CDR1 SGHVS and CDR2 FQNEAQ. The CDR3 contains 16 residues. For the CDR3, the DNA is TGTGCCAGCAGCCTTCGGGACAGGGGCCTCAATCAGCCCCAGCATTTT. Residues: CASSLRDRGLNQPQHF. The full variable domain, rest sourced from reference TRBV7-8 and TRBJ1-5, is GAGVSQSPRYKVAKRGQDVALRCDPISGHVSLFWYQQALGQGPEFLTYFQNEAQLDKSGLPSDRFFAERPEGSVSTLKIQRTQQEDSAVYLCASSLRDRGLNQPQHFGDGTRLSIL.

V gene TRBV5-1 combines with J gene TRBJ1-2; 8 positions match TRBD1. CDR1 and CDR2 from the germline V gene are SGHRS and YFSETQ. V shed 2 bases, J shed 7 bases, and the junction held 4 bases outside the gene matches. The CDR3 sequence is 13 residues long. CDR3 protein: CASSFQGAGGYTF. The CDR3 DNA follows: TGCGCCAGCAGCTTTCAGGGGGCGGGTGGCTACACCTTC.

This CDR3 reads CASSLGPIPRQYF. The CDR3 DNA reads as TGTGCCAGCAGTTTGGGCCCCATCCCTCGACAGTACTTC. The V gene is TRBV12-3 or TRBV12-4, the J gene TRBJ2-7, with unresolved D. The CDR3 consists of 13 residues. V lost 3 bases to trimming and J lost 10 bases, with 16 bases between them.

Note on this clone: Within the sample, other DNA sequences also encode this same CDR3. This chain joins TRBV5-1 and TRBJ1-1, with a possible D match to TRBD1 (5 bases). Germline CDR1 and CDR2: SGHRS and YFSETQ. V was pared by 1 base and J by 0 bases, with 7 bases between. This CDR3 comprises 14 residues. The CDR3 bases are TGCGCCAGCAGCTTGACAGGAATGAACACTGAAGCTTTCTTT. Translated, it gives CASSLTGMNTEAFF.

The V call is TRBV9, the J call TRBJ2-6; D might be TRBD2 (6 bases). The CDR3 spans 15 residues. Per the germline V gene, CDR1 is SGDLS and CDR2 is YYNGEE. V was shortened by 4 bases and J by 2 bases, with 10 bases between the two germline ends. The CDR3 here is CASSPPGAGANVLTF. CDR3 DNA: TGTGCCAGCAGCCCGCCGGGGGCTGGGGCCAACGTCCTGACTTTC.

V usage is TRBV27 and J usage is TRBJ2-3; TRBD2 agrees at 12 bases. With V trimmed by 6 bases and J by 1 base, 2 bases remained unmatched. This CDR3 has 15 amino acids. CDR1 and CDR2 from the germline V gene are MNHEY and SMNVEV (reference sequence). This chain's CDR3 is CASRWTSGGTDTQYF. The CDR3 DNA reads TGTGCCAGCAGATGGACTAGCGGGGGCACAGATACGCAGTATTTT.

This chain links TRBV5-1 with TRBJ1-3; no clear D. Germline V gene lookup returns CDR1 SGHRS and CDR2 YFSETQ. With 1 base removed from V and 0 bases from J, the gap between germline ends came to 5 bases. This CDR3 has 14 residues. CDR3 DNA sequence: TGCGCCAGCAGCTTGACAGACTCTGGAAACACCATATATTTT. Translation: CASSLTDSGNTIYF.

This clone showed up just once. This sample also contains other DNA sequences that code for the same CDR3. This sequence joins TRBV5-1 and TRBJ1-1; D remains ambiguous. V was cut by 0 bases and J by 3 bases, with 6 bases left in between. This CDR3 has 13 amino acids. Germline CDR1 reads SGHRS; CDR2 reads YFSETQ. The CDR3 spells CASSLGGDTEAFF. CDR3 bases: TGCGCCAGCAGCTTGGGCGGGGACACTGAAGCTTTCTTT. Drawing the rest from reference TRBV5-1 and TRBJ1-1, the complete variable domain is KAGVTQTPRYLIKTRGQQVTLSCSPISGHRSVSWYQQTPGQGLQFLFEYFSETQRNKGNFPGRFSGRQFSNSRSEMNVSTLELGDSALYLCASSLGGDTEAFFGQGTRLTVV.

The chain has TRBV6-5 and TRBJ1-2, with 7 bases that match TRBD1. This CDR3 region has 15 residues. V was clipped by 5 bases and J by 5 bases; unmatched bases: 11. Germline assignment: CDR1 MNHEY and CDR2 SVGAGI. Here the CDR3 reads CASSRTRQGRYGYTF. For the CDR3, the DNA is TGTGCCAGCAGTCGTACCCGACAGGGAAGATATGGCTACACCTTC.

This chain uses TRBV6-1 with TRBJ1-6, with TRBD1 matching over 7 bases. The CDR3 is 16 residues long. V dropped 4 bases and J dropped 2; count of bases not matched to a gene: 5. Looked up from germline, CDR1 is MNHNS and CDR2 is SASEGT. CDR3 sequence reads: CASSVFQGAYNSPLHF. In DNA form, the CDR3 reads TGTGCCAGCAGTGTATTTCAGGGGGCCTATAATTCACCCCTCCACTTT.

This clone came up a few times. In DNA, the CDR3 is TGTGCCAGTAGTAGCGGACAGGGGTCCTACGAGCAGTACTTC. It translates to CASSSGQGSYEQYF. The chain is built from TRBV19 and TRBJ2-7; 9 nucleotides match TRBD1. The V gene end was trimmed by 4 bases and the J gene end by 1 base; junction bases not matched to a gene: 2. The CDR3 length is 14 residues. CDR1 is LNHDA, CDR2 SQIVND, per germline (reference sequence).

This CDR3 reads CASSKGGPLYNEQFF. CDR3 bases: TGTGCCAGCAGTAAGGGGGGGCCCCTATACAATGAGCAGTTCTTC. The rearrangement uses TRBV9 and TRBJ2-1; D might be TRBD2 (7 bases). The ends were cut back, 5 bases at V and 4 bases at J, with 16 bases in the middle. CDR3 size: 15 residues. Germline V gene data show CDR1 as SGDLS and CDR2 as YYNGEE.

The J gene is TRBJ1-2, the V gene TRBV3-1 (or the pseudogene TRBV3-2); 8 positions match TRBD1. V was pared by 7 bases and J by 7 bases, with 11 bases of the junction left unmatched. The CDR3 length is 14 residues. Germline-derived CDR1 and CDR2 are LGHDT and YNNKEL (reference sequence). CDR3 sequence (DNA): TGTGCCAGCAAGTCTGCAGGGGGCGCAGGTGGCTACACCTTC. It encodes CASKSAGGAGGYTF.

This sequence joins TRBV6-4 and TRBJ2-1; D ambiguous. Germline-derived CDR1 and CDR2 are MRHNA and SNTAGT. V shed 2 bases and J shed 4 bases, with 12 bases lying between them. The CDR3 sequence is 15 residues long. CDR3 loop: CASSDNHPTYNEQFF. The CDR3 DNA reads as TGTGCCAGCAGTGACAACCACCCCACTTACAATGAGCAGTTCTTC.

This sequence joins TRBV27 and TRBJ2-3; D might be TRBD1 (6 bases). CDR1 MNHEY and CDR2 SMNVEV come from the germline V gene (reference sequence). This CDR3 comprises 15 residues. V was clipped by 3 bases and J by 2 bases, with 12 bases between them. The CDR3 loop is CASSFRAGVTDTQYF. In nucleotides, the CDR3 is TGTGCCAGCAGTTTTCGGGCAGGGGTCACAGATACGCAGTATTTT.

This clone occurred once. The V and J genes are TRBV7-6 and TRBJ1-6; 7 bases fit TRBD1. The V gene end was trimmed by 5 bases and the J gene end by 8 bases; junction bases not matched to a gene: 15. Germline V CDR1 and CDR2: SGHVS, FNYEAQ. This CDR3 is 17 amino acids long. The CDR3 spells CASSPLSTGALHSPLHF. The CDR3 DNA sequence: TGTGCCAGCAGCCCTCTGAGTACAGGGGCTCTCCATTCACCCCTCCACTTT.

This chain connects TRBV6-5 to TRBJ2-7; 10 bases match TRBD2. V gave up 5 bases and J gave up 0 bases; unmatched junction bases: 4. The CDR3 runs to 15 residues. The germline gives CDR1 MNHEY, CDR2 SVGAGI. CDR3 sequence: CASSRASGGSYEQYF. DNA of the CDR3: TGTGCCAGCAGTAGAGCTAGCGGGGGCTCCTACGAGCAGTACTTC.

The chain carries TRBV29-1 and TRBJ1-1; no reliable D call. Germline V gene lookup returns CDR1 SQVTM and CDR2 ANQGSEA. V lost 0 bases and J lost 3, with 14 bases in between. The CDR3 sequence is 15 residues long. The CDR3 protein is CSVEDWRHQYTEAFF. DNA for the CDR3: TGCAGCGTTGAAGATTGGAGGCATCAGTACACTGAAGCTTTCTTT. The full variable domain, its missing parts supplied by reference TRBV29-1 and TRBJ1-1, is SAVISQKPSRDICQRGTSLTIQCQVDSQVTMMFWYRQQPGQSLTLIATANQGSEATYESGFVIDKFPISRPNLTFSTLTVSNMSPEDSSIYLCSVEDWRHQYTEAFFGQGTRLTVV.

This clone was seen a single time. CDR3 sequence: CASSLQRNTEAFF. The CDR3 DNA is TGTGCCAGCAGTCTACAGAGGAACACTGAAGCTTTCTTT. The genes are TRBV6-5 and TRBJ1-1, with D uncertain. The germline V and J ends were trimmed by 5 bases and 1 base, with 8 bases remaining between them. The length of the CDR3 is 13 residues. The germline V gene encodes CDR1 MNHEY and CDR2 SVGAGI.

This chain links TRBV7-9 with TRBJ2-6, with 7 bases that match TRBD2. Per the germline V gene, CDR1 is SEHNR and CDR2 is FQNEAQ (reference sequence). CDR3 size: 19 residues. Losses at the gene ends were 1 base for V and 0 bases for J; bases not matched to a gene: 9. CDR3 DNA: TGTGCCAGCAGCTTAGACCCGGGGACTAAAAGCTCTGGGGCCAACGTCCTGACTTTC. This codes for CASSLDPGTKSSGANVLTF.

The V gene is TRBV5-1, the J gene TRBJ1-2; TRBD1 might be the D (5 bases). The V and J ends lost 2 bases and 5 bases respectively, with 25 bases between them. The CDR3 runs 18 residues. CDR1 is SGHRS and CDR2 is YFSETQ in the germline V gene. The CDR3 DNA follows: TGCGCCAGCAGCTTATATTGGGGCGCCCCATCCTTAGAGTATGGCTACACCTTC. This encodes CASSLYWGAPSLEYGYTF.

The rearrangement links TRBV30 to TRBJ1-5; 8 bases line up with TRBD1. The V and J ends lost 2 bases and 3 bases, in that order; junction bases with no gene match: 6. There are 15 residues in the CDR3. Germline V CDR1 and CDR2: GTSNPN, SVGIG (reference sequence). In nucleotides, the CDR3 is TGTGCCTGGAGTAAGGACAGGGTCGTCAATCAGCCCCAGCATTTT. This gives the protein CAWSKDRVVNQPQHF.

This sequence joins TRBV11-3 and TRBJ1-1, with D uncertain. Germline V CDR1 and CDR2: SGHNT, YENEEA. This CDR3 spans 17 amino acids. Trimming stripped 1 base from V and 1 base from J, with 16 bases between. CDR3 sequence (DNA): TGTGCCAGCAGCTTAGGAGGTGGAGGGCACCCGAACACTGAAGCTTTCTTT. As protein: CASSLGGGGHPNTEAFF.

Comment on this clone: Other DNA sequences within the sample encode an identical CDR3. J is TRBJ1-6 and V is TRBV18; the D gene is possibly TRBD1 (5 bases). CDR1 is KGHSH, CDR2 LQKENI, per germline. This CDR3 region has 15 residues. V was trimmed by 0 bases and J by 7 bases, leaving 10 bases between them. CDR3 region: CASSPPGGANSPLHF. The CDR3 nucleotides read TGTGCCAGCTCACCACCGGGGGGAGCGAATTCACCCCTCCACTTT.

This chain joins TRBV3-1 (or the pseudogene TRBV3-2) and TRBJ2-3; 10 bases align to TRBD1. In germline, CDR1 is LGHDT, CDR2 YNNKEL (reference sequence). The CDR3 has 16 amino acids. V dropped 1 base and J dropped 4; count of bases not matched to a gene: 5. The CDR3 region is CASSQVGTGEADTQYF. The CDR3 DNA reads as TGTGCCAGCAGCCAAGTTGGGACAGGGGAAGCAGATACGCAGTATTTT.